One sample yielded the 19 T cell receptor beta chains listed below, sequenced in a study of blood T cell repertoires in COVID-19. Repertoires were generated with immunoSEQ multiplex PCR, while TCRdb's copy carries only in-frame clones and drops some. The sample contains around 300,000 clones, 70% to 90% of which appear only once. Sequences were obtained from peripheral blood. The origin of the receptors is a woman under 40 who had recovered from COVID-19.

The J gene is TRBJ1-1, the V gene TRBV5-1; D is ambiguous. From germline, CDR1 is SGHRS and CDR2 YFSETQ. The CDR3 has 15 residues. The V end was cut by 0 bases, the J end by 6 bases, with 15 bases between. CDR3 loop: CASSLEVGNLAEAFF. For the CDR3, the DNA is TGCGCCAGCAGCTTGGAAGTCGGGAATTTGGCTGAAGCTTTCTTT.

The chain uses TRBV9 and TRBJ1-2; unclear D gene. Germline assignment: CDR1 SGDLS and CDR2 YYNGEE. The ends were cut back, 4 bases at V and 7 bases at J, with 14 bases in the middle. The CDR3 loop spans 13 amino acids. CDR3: CASSPSLLSGYTF. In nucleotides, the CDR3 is TGTGCCAGCAGCCCTTCCCTTCTATCTGGCTACACCTTC. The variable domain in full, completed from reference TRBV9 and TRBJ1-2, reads DSGVTQTPKHLITATGQRVTLRCSPRSGDLSVYWYQQSLDQGLQFLIQYYNGEERAKGNILERFSAQQFPDLHSELNLSSLELGDSALYFCASSPSLLSGYTFGSGTRLTVV.

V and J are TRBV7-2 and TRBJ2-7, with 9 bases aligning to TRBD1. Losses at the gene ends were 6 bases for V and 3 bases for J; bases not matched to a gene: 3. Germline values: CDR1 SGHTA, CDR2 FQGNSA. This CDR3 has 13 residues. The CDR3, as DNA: TGTGCCAGCAGGGCGACAGGGGGCTACGAGCAGTACTTC. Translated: CASRATGGYEQYF. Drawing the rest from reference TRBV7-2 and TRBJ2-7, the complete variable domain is GAGVSQSPSNKVTEKGKDVELRCDPISGHTALYWYRQSLGQGLEFLIYFQGNSAPDKSGLPSDRFSAERTGGSVSTLTIQRTQQEDSAVYLCASRATGGYEQYFGPGTRLTVT.

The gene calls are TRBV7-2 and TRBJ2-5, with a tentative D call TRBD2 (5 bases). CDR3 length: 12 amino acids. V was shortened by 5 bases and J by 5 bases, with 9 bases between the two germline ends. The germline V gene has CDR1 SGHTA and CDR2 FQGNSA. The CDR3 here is CASSAWRETQYF. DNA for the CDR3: TGTGCCAGCAGCGCCTGGAGGGAGACCCAGTACTTC.

As DNA, the CDR3 is TGTGCCAGCAGGCAACTAGCGGGAGATGAGCAGTTCTTC. Translated, it gives CASRQLAGDEQFF. The V gene is TRBV6-6, the J gene TRBJ2-1; 11 bases align to TRBD2. V shed 6 bases, J shed 8 bases, and the junction held 3 bases outside the gene matches. CDR1 and CDR2 from the germline V gene are MNHNY and SVGAGI (reference sequence). This CDR3 is 13 amino acids long.

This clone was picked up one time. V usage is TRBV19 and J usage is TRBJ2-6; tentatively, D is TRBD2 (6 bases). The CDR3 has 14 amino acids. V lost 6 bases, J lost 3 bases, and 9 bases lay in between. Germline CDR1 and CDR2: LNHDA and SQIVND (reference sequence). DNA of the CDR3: TGTGCCAGTAGCGACGGGGGTGGGGCCAACGTCCTGACTTTC. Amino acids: CASSDGGGANVLTF.

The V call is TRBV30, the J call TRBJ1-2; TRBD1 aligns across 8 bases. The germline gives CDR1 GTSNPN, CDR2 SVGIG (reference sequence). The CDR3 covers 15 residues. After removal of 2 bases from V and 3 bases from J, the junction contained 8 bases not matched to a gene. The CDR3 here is CAWSPRGRGHYGYTF. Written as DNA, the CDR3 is TGTGCCTGGAGTCCCCGGGGCAGGGGGCACTATGGCTACACCTTC.

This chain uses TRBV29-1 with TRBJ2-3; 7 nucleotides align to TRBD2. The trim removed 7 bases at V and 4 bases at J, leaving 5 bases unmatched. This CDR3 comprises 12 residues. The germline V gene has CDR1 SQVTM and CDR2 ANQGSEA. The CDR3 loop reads CSAGRGADTQYF. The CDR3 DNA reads TGCAGCGCCGGACGGGGGGCAGATACGCAGTATTTT.

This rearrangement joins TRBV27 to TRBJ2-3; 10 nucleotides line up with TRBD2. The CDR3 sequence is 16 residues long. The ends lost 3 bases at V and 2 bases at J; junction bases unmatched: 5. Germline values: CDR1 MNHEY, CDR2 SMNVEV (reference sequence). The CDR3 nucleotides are TGTGCCAGCAGTTTGGGGACTAGCGCTGCCACAGATACGCAGTATTTT. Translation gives CASSLGTSAATDTQYF.

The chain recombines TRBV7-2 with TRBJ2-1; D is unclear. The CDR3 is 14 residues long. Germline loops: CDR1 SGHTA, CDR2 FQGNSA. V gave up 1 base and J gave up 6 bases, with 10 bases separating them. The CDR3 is CASSLGLASNEQFF. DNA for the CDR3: TGTGCCAGCAGCTTAGGTTTGGCAAGCAATGAGCAGTTCTTC.

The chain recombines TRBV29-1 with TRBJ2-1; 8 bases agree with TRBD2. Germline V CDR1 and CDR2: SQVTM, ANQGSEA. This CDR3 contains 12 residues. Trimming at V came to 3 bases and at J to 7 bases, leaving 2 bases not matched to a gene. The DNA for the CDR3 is TGCAGCGTTGAGGGACTAGAGAATGAGCAGTTCTTC. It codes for CSVEGLENEQFF.

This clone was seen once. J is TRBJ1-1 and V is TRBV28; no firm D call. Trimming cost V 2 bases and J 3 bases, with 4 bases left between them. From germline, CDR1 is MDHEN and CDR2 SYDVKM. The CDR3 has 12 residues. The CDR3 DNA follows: TGTGCCAGCAGTTTAGTCTACACTGAAGCTTTCTTT. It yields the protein CASSLVYTEAFF.

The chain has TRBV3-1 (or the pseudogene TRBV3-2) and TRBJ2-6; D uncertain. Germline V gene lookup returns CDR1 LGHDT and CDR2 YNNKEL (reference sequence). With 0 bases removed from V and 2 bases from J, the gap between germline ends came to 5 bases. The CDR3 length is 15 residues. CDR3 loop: CASSQEAAGANVLTF. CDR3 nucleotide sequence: TGTGCCAGCAGCCAAGAGGCGGCTGGGGCCAACGTCCTGACTTTC.

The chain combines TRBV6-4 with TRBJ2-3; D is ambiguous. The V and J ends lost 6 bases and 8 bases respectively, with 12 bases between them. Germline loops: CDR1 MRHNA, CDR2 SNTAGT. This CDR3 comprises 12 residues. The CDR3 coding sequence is TGTGCCAGCAGCGAACCGCCGGGTACGCAGTATTTT. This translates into CASSEPPGTQYF.

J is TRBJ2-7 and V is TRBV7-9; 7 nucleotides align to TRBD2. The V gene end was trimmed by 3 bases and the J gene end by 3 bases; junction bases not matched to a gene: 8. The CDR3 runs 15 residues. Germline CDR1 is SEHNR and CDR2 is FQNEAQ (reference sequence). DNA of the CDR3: TGTGCCAGCAGCTTTCCGGGGGGTCGTAGCTACGAGCAGTACTTC. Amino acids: CASSFPGGRSYEQYF.

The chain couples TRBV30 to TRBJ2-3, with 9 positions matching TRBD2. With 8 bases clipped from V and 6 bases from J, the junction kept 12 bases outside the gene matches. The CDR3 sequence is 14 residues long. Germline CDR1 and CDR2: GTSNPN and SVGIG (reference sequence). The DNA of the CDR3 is TGTGCCCTACAAAGGGGACTAGCAGGCGATACGCAGTATTTT. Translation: CALQRGLAGDTQYF.

The DNA for the CDR3 is TGTGCCAGCAGCGTTCATTCAGGGGGTGTGAACACTGAAGCTTTCTTT. Its protein is CASSVHSGGVNTEAFF. The chain couples TRBV9 to TRBJ1-1; 7 bases map to TRBD1. Germline V gives CDR1 SGDLS, CDR2 YYNGEE. J was trimmed by 0 bases and V by 2 bases; bases with no gene match: 7. This CDR3 is 16 amino acids long.

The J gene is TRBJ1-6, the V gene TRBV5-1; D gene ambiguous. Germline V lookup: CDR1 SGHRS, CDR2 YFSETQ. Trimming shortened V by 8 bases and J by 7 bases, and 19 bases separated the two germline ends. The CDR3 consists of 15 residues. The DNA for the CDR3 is TGCGCCAGTAAAGATGAACCTAGCAGGAATTCACCCCTCCACTTT. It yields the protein CASKDEPSRNSPLHF.

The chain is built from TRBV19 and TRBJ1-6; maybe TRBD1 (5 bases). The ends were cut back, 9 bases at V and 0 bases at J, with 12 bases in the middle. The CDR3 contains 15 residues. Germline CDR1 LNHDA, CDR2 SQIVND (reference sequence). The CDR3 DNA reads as TGTGCCAGCCGACAGTTTGCCTCCTATAATTCACCCCTCCACTTT. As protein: CASRQFASYNSPLHF. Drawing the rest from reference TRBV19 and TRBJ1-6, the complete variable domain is DGGITQSPKYLFRKEGQNVTLSCEQNLNHDAMYWYRQDPGQGLRLIYYSQIVNDFQKGDIAEGYSVSREKKESFPLTVTSAQKNPTAFYLCASRQFASYNSPLHFGNGTRLTVT.